This T cell receptor (beta chain) was documented in a study of CD8 T cells in Susac syndrome. Sequencing of TCR beta, carried out with a high-throughput approach, was applied to CD8+ and CD4+ T cells from the blood. Relapsing-remitting disease, either stable or active, was present in the multiple sclerosis controls, who were treatment-naive patients. Bulk CD8+ and CD4+ cells came from magnetic negative isolation; CD8+ TEMRA by FACS. With random hexamers, reverse transcription was performed on about 0.5 to 1 ug of RNA. An immunoSEQ multiplex PCR amplified TCR beta CDR3 over 54 Vbeta and 13 Jbeta. TCRdb redid the calling of the immunoSEQ multiplex PCR reads with MiXCR, one entry per CDR3 protein. Found here are 150,000 to 200,000 distinct CDR3 sequences, about 96% of them singletons; the top ten hold around 0.085%. The V gene lost 5 bases and the J gene lost 4 bases, with 11 bases spanning the gap. The V gene's germline CDR1 is SGHVS and CDR2 FQNEAQ. CDR3 size: 13 residues.

The chain recombines TRBV7-8 with TRBJ1-2, with no clear D. The clonotype was recovered from a human donor with multiple sclerosis. Sequencing input: CD4+ T cells from PBMCs. The CDR3 loop is CASSPLGSYGYTF. The CDR3 nucleotides are TGTGCCAGCAGCCCCCTTGGGTCCTATGGCTACACCTTC. Looking up the rest from reference TRBV7-8 and TRBJ1-2 gives the full variable domain: GAGVSQSPRYKVAKRGQDVALRCDPISGHVSLFWYQQALGQGPEFLTYFQNEAQLDKSGLPSDRFFAERPEGSVSTLKIQRTQQEDSAVYLCASSPLGSYGYTFGSGTRLTVV.